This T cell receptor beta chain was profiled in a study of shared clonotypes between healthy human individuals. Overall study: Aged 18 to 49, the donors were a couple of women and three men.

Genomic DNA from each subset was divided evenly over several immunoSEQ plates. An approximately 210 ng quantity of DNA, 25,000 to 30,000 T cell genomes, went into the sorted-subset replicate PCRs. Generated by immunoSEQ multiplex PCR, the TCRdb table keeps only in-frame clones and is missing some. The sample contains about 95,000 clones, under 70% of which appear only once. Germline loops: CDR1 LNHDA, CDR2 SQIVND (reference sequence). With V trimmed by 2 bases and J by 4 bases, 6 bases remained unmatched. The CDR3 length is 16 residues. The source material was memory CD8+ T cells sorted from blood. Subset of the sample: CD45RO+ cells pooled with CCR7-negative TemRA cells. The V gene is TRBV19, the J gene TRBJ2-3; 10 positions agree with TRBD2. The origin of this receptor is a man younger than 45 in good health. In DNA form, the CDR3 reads TGTGCCAGTAGTATACTAGCGGGAGTCTCGGCAGATACGCAGTATTTT. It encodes CASSILAGVSADTQYF.